The clone carrying this T cell receptor beta chain was observed a handful of times. The data were taken from a study of blood T cells in healthy people across ages. A sample-barcoded 5' primer and a J-beta primer mix were used in a second PCR of roughly 6 to 11 cycles. Each CDR3 protein gets one entry after TCRdb re-called the 5' RACE reads with MiXCR. The sample carries about 1.5 million distinct CDR3 sequences, approximately 39% recorded once. This CDR3 region has 14 residues. Looked up from germline, CDR1 is SGHTA and CDR2 is FQGNSA. The sample taken for sequencing was blood. The V call is TRBV7-2, the J call TRBJ2-5, with D perhaps matching TRBD1 or TRBD2 (5 bases each). The DNA end is more similar to TRBJ2-7, so the J call may be wrong. The sequence derives from a woman between 18 and 30 years old in good health. This CDR3 reads CASSSRDVLYEQYF. CDR3 DNA: TGTGCCAGCAGCTCCCGGGACGTACTCTACGAGCAGTACTTC.